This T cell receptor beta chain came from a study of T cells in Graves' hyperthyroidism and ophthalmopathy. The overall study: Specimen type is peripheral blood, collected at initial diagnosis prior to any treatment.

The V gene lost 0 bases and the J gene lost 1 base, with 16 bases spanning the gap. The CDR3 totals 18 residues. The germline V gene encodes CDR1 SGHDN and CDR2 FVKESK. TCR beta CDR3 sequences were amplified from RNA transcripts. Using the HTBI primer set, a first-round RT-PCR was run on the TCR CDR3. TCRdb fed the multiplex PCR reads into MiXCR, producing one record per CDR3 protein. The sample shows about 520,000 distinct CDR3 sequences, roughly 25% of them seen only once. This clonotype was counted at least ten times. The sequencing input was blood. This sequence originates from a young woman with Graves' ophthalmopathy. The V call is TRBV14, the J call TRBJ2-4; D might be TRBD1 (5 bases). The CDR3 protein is CASSQEHRRPTAKNIQYF. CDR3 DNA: TGTGCCAGCAGCCAAGAACACAGGAGACCAACTGCCAAAAACATTCAGTACTTC. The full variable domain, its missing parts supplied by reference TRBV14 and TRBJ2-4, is EAGVTQFPSHSVIEKGQTVTLRCDPISGHDNLYWYRRVMGKEIKFLLHFVKESKQDESGMPNNRFLAERTGGTYSTLKVQPAELEDSGVYFCASSQEHRRPTAKNIQYFGAGTRLSVL.